This TCR beta chain came from a study of T-cell reconstitution after alpha-beta-depleted transplantation in children. General study results and limits: T-cell numbers and diversity one year post-transplant derived largely from freshly generated T cells.

TCRbeta library preparation incorporated unique molecular identifiers. TCRdb itself ran the PCR reads through MiXCR, one entry per CDR3 protein. The sample holds approximately 520,000 distinct CDR3 sequences, about 10% seen once. Concerning this clonotype: As yet, its antigen is unknown. Germline is not matched at one junction end, which may reflect a read error.

This CDR3 has 18 amino acids. The gene calls are TRBV12-3 or TRBV12-4 and TRBJ2-6; 8 nucleotides line up with TRBD2. The TCR originated in a female patient aged 2-9 years who had a stem cell transplant for aplastic anemia, so the T cells may come from the graft donor. The sample in question was PBMCs, mostly from graft donor cells, obtained 180 days after TCRalphabeta/CD19-depleted stem cell transplant. In nucleotides, the CDR3 is TGTGCCTGCAGTTTAGCGGGACCTGGGGGCTCTGGGGCCAACGTCCTGACTTTC. It is translated as CACSLAGPGGSGANVLTF.